This T cell receptor (beta chain) was captured by sequencing in a study of identical twins. Study conclusions and caveats: The degree of excess twin sharing was weaker in beta out-of-frame sequences.

V lost 9 bases and J lost 8; bases outside the gene matches: 16. This CDR3 comprises 15 residues. Germline loops: CDR1 MNHEY, CDR2 SVGEGT. This clonotype was observed a handful of times. Its antigen is unidentified. TCRdb analysed the 5' RACE reads with MiXCR anew, one entry per CDR3 protein. The data show roughly 720,000 distinct CDR3 sequences, with 18% seen just once and around 13% held by the top ten. The sample was also linked to a second study, of T cells expressing NK-cell markers.

The sequence came from a young woman in good health. This chain links TRBV6-2 or TRBV6-3 with TRBJ2-1, with 7 positions matching TRBD2. The sequencing sample was made of PBMCs. The CDR3 coding sequence is TGTGCCAGTACCTGGGCCGGACTAGGGCGCGATGAGCAGTTCTTC. This codes for CASTWAGLGRDEQFF.